This T cell receptor beta chain was identified during a study of OX40 agonist ivuxolimab in advanced cancers. Study in general: Partial responses were achieved by three patients: one hepatocellular carcinoma, two cutaneous melanoma.

Assay used: immunoSEQ multiplex PCR; TCRdb lists only in-frame clones, some missing. The sample has tens of thousands of clones, around 88% seen once; the top ten hold less than 0.85%. Source: CD4+ or CD8+ T cells sorted from blood, taken in a trial of the OX40 agonist ivuxolimab. The receptor was derived from an adult with an advanced solid tumor such as melanoma, head and neck, liver or kidney cancer.

Written as DNA, the CDR3 is TGTGCCAGCCCCGTGGGACAGGGGACGAACACCGGGGAGCTGTTTTTT. It encodes CASPVGQGTNTGELFF. V is TRBV18 and J is TRBJ2-2, with 10 bases aligning to TRBD1. J lost 0 bases, V lost 8 bases, and 6 bases had no gene match. The CDR3 covers 16 residues. Germline V lookup: CDR1 KGHSH, CDR2 LQKENI.